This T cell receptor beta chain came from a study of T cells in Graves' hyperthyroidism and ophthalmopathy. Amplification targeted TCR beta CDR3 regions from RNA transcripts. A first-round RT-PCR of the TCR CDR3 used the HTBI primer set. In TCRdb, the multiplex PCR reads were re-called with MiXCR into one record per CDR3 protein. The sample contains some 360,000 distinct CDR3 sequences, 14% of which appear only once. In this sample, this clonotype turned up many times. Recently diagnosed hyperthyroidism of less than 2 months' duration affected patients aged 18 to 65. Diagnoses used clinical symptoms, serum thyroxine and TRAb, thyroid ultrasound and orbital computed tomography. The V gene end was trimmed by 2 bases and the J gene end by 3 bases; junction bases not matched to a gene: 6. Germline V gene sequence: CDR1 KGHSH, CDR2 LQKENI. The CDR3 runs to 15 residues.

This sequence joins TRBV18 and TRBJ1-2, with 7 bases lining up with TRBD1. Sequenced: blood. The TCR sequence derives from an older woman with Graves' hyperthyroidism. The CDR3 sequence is CASSPTGALDYGYTF. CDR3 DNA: TGTGCCAGCTCACCAACAGGGGCCCTGGACTATGGCTACACCTTC.